These 26 T cell receptor beta chains share one sample of origin, sequenced in a study of beta chain features in type 1 diabetes. Expressed TCRB transcripts were sequenced after all isolated RNA was converted to cDNA. The protocol was immunoSEQ multiplex PCR, while the TCRdb copy is restricted to in-frame clones and leaves out a portion. The sample yields 150,000 or so clones, about 51% seen once. Input material: Tregs from blood. These receptors were obtained from a man in his late teens or twenties in good health.

The rearrangement joins TRBV7-2 to TRBJ2-7; TRBD2 agrees at 11 bases. The CDR3 runs to 17 residues. Germline loops: CDR1 SGHTA, CDR2 FQGNSA. J gave up 0 bases and V 4 bases, and 8 bases lay outside the gene matches. CDR3 protein: CASSSKLAGAISYEQYF. In DNA, the CDR3 is TGTGCCAGCAGCTCAAAACTAGCGGGAGCGATCTCCTACGAGCAGTACTTC.

The genes are TRBV28 and TRBJ1-2, with D tentatively TRBD1 (6 bases). This CDR3 contains 17 residues. Germline CDR1 is MDHEN and CDR2 is SYDVKM. Trimming took 3 bases from V and 8 from J, leaving 25 bases between them. The CDR3 reads CASSFSPLTGFVGGYTF. The CDR3 DNA reads TGTGCCAGCAGTTTTTCCCCTTTGACAGGCTTCGTTGGGGGCTACACCTTC.

The CDR3 region is CASSRDRGYGYTF. DNA for the CDR3: TGCGCCAGCAGCCGGGACAGGGGCTATGGCTACACCTTC. The chain links TRBV4-3 to TRBJ1-2; 10 bases map to TRBD1. The germline gives CDR1 LGHNA, CDR2 YSLEER. The V segment lost 4 bases and the J segment 4 bases; nucleotides outside the gene matches: 0. CDR3 length: 13 amino acids.

This sequence joins TRBV7-3 and TRBJ1-1, with D maybe TRBD1 (5 bases). This CDR3 is built from 13 residues. V gave up 4 bases and J gave up 4 bases, with 10 bases separating them. Per germline, CDR1 SGHTA and CDR2 FQGTGA. The CDR3, as DNA: TGTGCCAGCAGCTCCAGGGCCGGCACTGAAGCTTTCTTT. It is translated as CASSSRAGTEAFF.

The chain couples TRBV6-1 to TRBJ2-7, with D perhaps TRBD2 (5 bases). The CDR3 loop spans 14 amino acids. Germline V gives CDR1 MNHNS, CDR2 SASEGT. V was shortened by 6 bases and J by 7 bases, with 19 bases between the two germline ends. The CDR3 region has the DNA TGTGCCAGCAGCGGTTGGGGAGCCCATGTGGAGCAGTACTTC. Translated: CASSGWGAHVEQYF.

V and J are TRBV27 and TRBJ1-2, with D maybe TRBD1 (5 bases). The CDR3 has 13 residues. With 5 bases removed from V and 4 bases from J, the gap between germline ends came to 11 bases. CDR1 is MNHEY, CDR2 SMNVEV, per germline (reference sequence). In DNA form, the CDR3 reads TGTGCCAGCAGTCCCATCGACAGCTATGGCTACACCTTC. This codes for CASSPIDSYGYTF.

This clone showed up just a few times. The genes are TRBV10-3 and TRBJ1-2; 9 nucleotides agree with TRBD1. This CDR3 comprises 14 residues. With V trimmed by 10 bases and J by 5 bases, 11 bases remained unmatched. Germline-derived CDR1 and CDR2 are ENHRY and SYGVKD. CDR3 in amino acids: CATAGGTGSYGYTF. The CDR3 DNA is TGTGCCACGGCCGGCGGGACAGGGTCGTATGGCTACACCTTC.

This clone was observed a handful of times. This chain connects TRBV4-3 to TRBJ2-3; 12 nucleotides match TRBD2. Germline loops: CDR1 LGHNA, CDR2 YSLEER. The length of the CDR3 is 16 residues. The V gene end was trimmed by 4 bases and the J gene end by 7 bases; junction bases not matched to a gene: 9. CDR3: CASSPMTSGSTNTQYF. The DNA for the CDR3 is TGCGCCAGCAGCCCTATGACTAGCGGGAGTACGAATACGCAGTATTTT.

The chain recombines TRBV19 with TRBJ2-1, with no clear D. V was trimmed by 1 base and J by 7 bases, leaving 11 bases between them. The CDR3 sequence is 14 residues long. Germline assignment: CDR1 LNHDA and CDR2 SQIVND (reference sequence). This CDR3 reads CASSIGLWANEQFF. CDR3 nucleotides: TGTGCCAGTAGTATAGGTTTATGGGCAAATGAGCAGTTCTTC.

This chain links TRBV6-5 with TRBJ1-5, with no clear D. The CDR3 runs 14 residues. The germline V gene has CDR1 MNHEY and CDR2 SVGAGI. The V end lost 6 bases, the J end lost 0 bases, and 9 bases lay between the germline ends. CDR3 region: CASRTVYSNQPQHF. The CDR3, as DNA: TGTGCCAGCAGAACAGTGTATAGCAATCAGCCCCAGCATTTT.

This clone came up many times. This chain links TRBV2 with TRBJ1-5; D remains ambiguous. This CDR3 has 15 amino acids. The V gene's germline CDR1 is SNHLY and CDR2 FYNNEI. The ends were cut back, 3 bases at V and 2 bases at J, with 11 bases in the middle. The CDR3 sequence is CASSEGGNGNQPQHF. CDR3 DNA sequence: TGTGCCAGCAGTGAGGGAGGGAACGGCAATCAGCCCCAGCATTTT.

This clone has more than one count but fewer than ten. The chain recombines TRBV18 with TRBJ2-7, with TRBD2 matching over 11 bases. The CDR3 covers 16 residues. The V segment lost 2 bases and the J segment 6 bases; nucleotides outside the gene matches: 9. Germline V gives CDR1 KGHSH, CDR2 LQKENI. The CDR3 region has the DNA TGTGCCAGCTCACCAATCTTAGCGGGGGGGCCCTCCGAGCAGTACTTC. This translates into CASSPILAGGPSEQYF.

The chain carries TRBV4-2 and TRBJ2-1, with 13 nucleotides matching TRBD2. The CDR3 contains 20 residues. The J segment lost 0 bases and the V segment lost 4 bases, leaving 12 bases of the junction unmatched. CDR1 is LGHNA and CDR2 is YNFKEQ in the germline V gene. CDR3 nucleotides: TGTGCCAGCAGCCCCCCCGGGACTAGCGGGGCACCCAGCTCCTACAATGAGCAGTTCTTC. Translation gives CASSPPGTSGAPSSYNEQFF.

DNA for the CDR3: TGTGCCAGCAGCCCGGCTGGGGGGATGAACACTGAAGCTTTCTTT. Amino acids: CASSPAGGMNTEAFF. V is TRBV7-8 and J is TRBJ1-1; D is perhaps TRBD1 (5 bases). Deletions cut 5 bases from V and 0 bases from J, with 13 bases between. Germline V CDR1 and CDR2: SGHVS, FQNEAQ. This CDR3 region has 15 residues.

The rearrangement joins TRBV7-2 to TRBJ2-5; 8 bases are shared with TRBD2. The V and J ends lost 11 bases and 5 bases, in that order; junction bases with no gene match: 7. Per the germline V gene, CDR1 is SGHTA and CDR2 is FQGNSA. This CDR3 has 12 residues. CDR3 amino acids: CAGERELETQYF. The CDR3 DNA reads as TGTGCCGGAGAGCGGGAGTTGGAGACCCAGTACTTC.

This chain joins TRBV18 and TRBJ2-6; D might be TRBD1 (5 bases). Trimming removed 6 bases at V and 4 bases at J, with 10 bases between. The length of the CDR3 is 14 residues. Germline assignment: CDR1 KGHSH and CDR2 LQKENI. This chain's CDR3 is CASSPGPGANVLTF. For the CDR3, the DNA is TGTGCCAGCTCGCCAGGGCCCGGGGCCAACGTCCTGACTTTC.

V is TRBV25-1 and J is TRBJ2-3, with D perhaps matching TRBD2 (5 bases). The CDR3 consists of 15 residues. V was cut by 0 bases and J by 4 bases, with 11 bases left in between. CDR1 is MGHDK, CDR2 SYGVNS, per germline. CDR3 sequence reads: CASSEYRGIPDTQYF. The CDR3 region has the DNA TGTGCCAGCAGTGAATATCGAGGGATTCCAGATACGCAGTATTTT.

This chain uses TRBV7-2 with TRBJ2-2; TRBD1 matches 7 bases. The CDR3 consists of 14 residues. The germline gives CDR1 SGHTA, CDR2 FQGNSA. After removal of 2 bases from V and 3 bases from J, the junction contained 0 bases not matched to a gene. The CDR3 loop reads CASSLTGDTGELFF. The DNA of the CDR3 is TGTGCCAGCAGCTTAACAGGGGACACCGGGGAGCTGTTTTTT. Full variable domain (remainder filled in from reference TRBV7-2 and TRBJ2-2): GAGVSQSPSNKVTEKGKDVELRCDPISGHTALYWYRQSLGQGLEFLIYFQGNSAPDKSGLPSDRFSAERTGGSVSTLTIQRTQQEDSAVYLCASSLTGDTGELFFGEGSRLTVL.

The CDR3 spells CSVEVAGNTGELFF. The CDR3 DNA reads as TGCAGCGTTGAGGTGGCAGGGAACACCGGGGAGCTGTTTTTT. The chain has TRBV29-1 and TRBJ2-2; D is unresolved. Looked up from germline, CDR1 is SQVTM and CDR2 is ANQGSEA. The CDR3 has 14 amino acids. Trimming cost V 3 bases and J 1 base, with 9 bases left between them.

The chain carries TRBV9 and TRBJ2-2, with D perhaps TRBD2 (6 bases). Germline V gene lookup returns CDR1 SGDLS and CDR2 YYNGEE. V gave up 4 bases and J gave up 6 bases, with 16 bases separating them. There are 15 residues in the CDR3. The CDR3 DNA reads as TGTGCCAGCAGCTTACGTCCGGGGGTCGCCGGGGAGCTGTTTTTT. Amino acid sequence: CASSLRPGVAGELFF.

This rearrangement joins TRBV28 to TRBJ1-2; TRBD1 might be the D (5 bases). The length of the CDR3 is 13 residues. The V end lost 6 bases, the J end lost 7 bases, and 15 bases lay between the germline ends. Germline CDR1 and CDR2: MDHEN and SYDVKM. CDR3 residues: CASSRSDRRGYTF. The CDR3 nucleotides read TGTGCCAGCAGCCGTTCCGACAGACGTGGCTACACCTTC.

The CDR3 is CASSLRLAGFNEQFF. The CDR3, as DNA: TGTGCCAGCAGCCTCCGGCTAGCGGGATTTAATGAGCAGTTCTTC. The chain combines TRBV6-5 with TRBJ2-1; TRBD2 agrees at 9 bases. From germline, CDR1 is MNHEY and CDR2 SVGAGI. V was clipped by 6 bases and J by 7 bases; unmatched bases: 10. This CDR3 has 15 residues.

V is TRBV27 and J is TRBJ2-7; no firm D call. CDR3 size: 13 residues. The V gene lost 8 bases and the J gene lost 0 bases, with 11 bases spanning the gap. Germline V lookup: CDR1 MNHEY, CDR2 SMNVEV (reference sequence). Written as DNA, the CDR3 is TGTGCCAGCCAGAGACTGAACTCCTACGAGCAGTACTTC. Protein product: CASQRLNSYEQYF.

The rearrangement uses TRBV7-2 and TRBJ1-6; D remains ambiguous. Deletions cut 2 bases from V and 5 bases from J, with 19 bases between. The CDR3 spans 18 residues. Germline V gene data show CDR1 as SGHTA and CDR2 as FQGNSA. CDR3 sequence: CASSLYRRSSGDNSPLHF. The CDR3 nucleotides are TGTGCCAGCAGCTTATATAGGAGGTCTTCTGGGGATAATTCACCCCTCCACTTT.

In its sample, this clone was seen a few times. The chain has TRBV28 and TRBJ2-7; D is possibly TRBD1 (6 bases). Germline V CDR1 and CDR2: MDHEN, SYDVKM. Trimming removed 5 bases from V and 9 bases from J, with 23 bases in between. This CDR3 contains 15 residues. The CDR3 sequence is CASSGDAKFDRLQYF. The CDR3, as DNA: TGTGCCAGCAGTGGGGACGCGAAGTTCGACAGGTTGCAGTACTTC.

The V call is TRBV4-2, the J call TRBJ1-4, with D hard to call. The length of the CDR3 is 14 residues. The germline CDR1 and CDR2 sequences are LGHNA and YNFKEQ. Trimming removed 10 bases at V and 5 bases at J, with 17 bases between. As DNA, the CDR3 is TGTGCCACTACCACGGCGGAAGGAAATGAAAAACTGTTTTTT. Amino acids: CATTTAEGNEKLFF.